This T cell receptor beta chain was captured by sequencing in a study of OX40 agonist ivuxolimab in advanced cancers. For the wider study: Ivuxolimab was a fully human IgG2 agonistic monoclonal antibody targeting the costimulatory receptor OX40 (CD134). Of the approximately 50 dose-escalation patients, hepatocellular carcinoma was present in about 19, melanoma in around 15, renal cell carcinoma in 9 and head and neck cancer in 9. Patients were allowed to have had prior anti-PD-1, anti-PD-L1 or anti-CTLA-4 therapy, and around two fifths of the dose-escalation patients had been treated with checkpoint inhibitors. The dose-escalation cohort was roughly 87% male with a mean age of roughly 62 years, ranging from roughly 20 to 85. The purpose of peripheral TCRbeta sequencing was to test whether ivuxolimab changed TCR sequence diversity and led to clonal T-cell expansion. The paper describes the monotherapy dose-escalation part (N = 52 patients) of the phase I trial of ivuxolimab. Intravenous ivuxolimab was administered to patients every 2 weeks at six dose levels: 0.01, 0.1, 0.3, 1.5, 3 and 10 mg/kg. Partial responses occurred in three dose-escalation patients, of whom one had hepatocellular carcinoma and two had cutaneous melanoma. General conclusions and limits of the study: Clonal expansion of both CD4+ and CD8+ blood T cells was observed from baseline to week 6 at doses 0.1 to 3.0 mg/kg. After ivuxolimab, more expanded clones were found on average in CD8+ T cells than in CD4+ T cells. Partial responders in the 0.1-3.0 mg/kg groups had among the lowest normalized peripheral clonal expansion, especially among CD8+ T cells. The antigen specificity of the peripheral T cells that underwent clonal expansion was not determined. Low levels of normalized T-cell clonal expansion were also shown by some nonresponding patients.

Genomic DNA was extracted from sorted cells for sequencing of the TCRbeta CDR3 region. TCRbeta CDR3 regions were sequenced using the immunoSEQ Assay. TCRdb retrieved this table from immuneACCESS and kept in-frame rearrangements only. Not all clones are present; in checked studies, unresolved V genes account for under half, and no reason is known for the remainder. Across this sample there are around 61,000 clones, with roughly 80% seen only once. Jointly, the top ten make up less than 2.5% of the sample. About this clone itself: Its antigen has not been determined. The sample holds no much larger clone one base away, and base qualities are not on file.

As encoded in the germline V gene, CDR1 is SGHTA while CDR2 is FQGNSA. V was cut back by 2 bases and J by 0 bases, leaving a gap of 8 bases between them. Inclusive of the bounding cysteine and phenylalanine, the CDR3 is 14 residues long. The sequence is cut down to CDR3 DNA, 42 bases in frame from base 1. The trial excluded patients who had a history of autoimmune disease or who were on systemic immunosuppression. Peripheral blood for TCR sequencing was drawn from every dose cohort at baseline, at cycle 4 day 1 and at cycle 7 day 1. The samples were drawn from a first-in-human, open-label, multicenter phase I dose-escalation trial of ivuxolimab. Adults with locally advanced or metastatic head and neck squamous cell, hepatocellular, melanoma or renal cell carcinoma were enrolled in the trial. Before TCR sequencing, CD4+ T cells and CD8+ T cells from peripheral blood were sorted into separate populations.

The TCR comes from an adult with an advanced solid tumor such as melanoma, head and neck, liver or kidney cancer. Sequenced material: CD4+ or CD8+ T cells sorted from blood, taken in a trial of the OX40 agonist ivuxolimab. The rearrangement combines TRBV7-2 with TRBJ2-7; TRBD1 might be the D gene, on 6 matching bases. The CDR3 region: CASSLNRDSYEQYF. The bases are TGTGCCAGCAGCTTAAACAGGGACTCCTACGAGCAGTACTTC.